This is a list of T cell receptor beta chains from one sample in a study of shared clonotypes between healthy human individuals. Profiling relied on immunoSEQ multiplex PCR, and the TCRdb table lists in-frame clones only, not all of them. The sample holds over a million clones; more than 75% are singletons and the top ten take 0.6% to 0.7%. Material: memory CD4+ T cells from PBMCs. All receptors come from a man in his late teens or twenties in good health. Some clones in this sample may be carry-over from other donors' samples. The CDR3 runs from the conserved cysteine through the conserved F or W. A D gene is named only where the DNA matches it firmly. Only some rows state a clone size, as once, few, many or a class for expanded clones.

- | TRBJ1-4 | - | TRBV19 | CASSSGGFNEKLFF | TGTGCCAGTAGTTCCGGGGGATTTAACGAAAAACTGTTTTTT
TRBD1 | TRBJ1-2 | - | TRBV29-1 | CSVKGASTGANYGYTF | TGCAGCGTTAAGGGTGCTTCGACAGGGGCCAACTATGGCTACACCTTC
- | TRBJ1-2 | - | TRBV28 | CASRNGPSYGYTF | TGTGCCAGCAGAAATGGTCCCAGCTATGGCTACACCTTC
TRBD2 | TRBJ2-1 | - | TRBV28 | CASNIGAGANNEQFF | TGTGCCAGCAATATAGGGGCGGGAGCAAACAATGAGCAGTTCTTC
- | TRBJ1-5 | - | TRBV28 | CASSLTGSQPQHF | TGTGCCAGCAGCCTCACGGGAAGTCAGCCCCAGCATTTT
- | TRBJ2-7 | - | TRBV4-1 | CASSQGGGYEQYF | TGCGCCAGCAGCCAAGGGGGTGGGTACGAGCAGTACTTC
- | TRBJ2-7 | - | TRBV28 | CASSLGNEQYF | TGTGCCAGCAGTTTGGGGAACGAGCAGTACTTC
- | TRBJ2-7 | - | TRBV28 | CASSLPGTYEQYF | TGTGCCAGCAGCCTCCCCGGAACCTACGAGCAGTACTTC
TRBD1 | TRBJ1-2 | few | TRBV5-1 | CASSLGTGPSGYTF | TGCGCCAGCAGCTTGGGGACAGGGCCGAGTGGCTACACCTTC
- | TRBJ1-1 | few | TRBV5-1 | CASSPPGVRLNTEAFF | TGCGCCAGCAGCCCGCCCGGGGTCCGTTTGAACACTGAAGCTTTCTTT
TRBD1 | TRBJ2-7 | - | TRBV7-2 | CASSKGQGPIYEQYF | TGTGCCAGCAGTAAAGGACAGGGGCCAATCTACGAGCAGTACTTC
- | TRBJ2-2 | - | TRBV7-3 | CASSLIPNTGELFF | TGTGCCAGCAGCTTAATACCGAACACCGGGGAGCTGTTTTTT
TRBD2 | TRBJ2-3 | - | TRBV14 | CASSRTSGADTQYF | TGTGCCAGCAGCCGAACTAGCGGAGCAGATACGCAGTATTTT
- | TRBJ1-2 | - | TRBV19 | CASSRGDTSNYGYTF | TGTGCCAGTAGTAGGGGGGACACGTCTAACTATGGCTACACCTTC
TRBD1 | TRBJ2-1 | - | TRBV5-1 | CASSLGTGGNEQFF | TGCGCCAGCAGCTTGGGGACAGGAGGCAATGAGCAGTTCTTC
- | TRBJ1-5 | - | TRBV28 | CASTLFRALNQPQHF | TGTGCCAGCACTTTATTCCGGGCTCTCAATCAGCCCCAGCATTTT
- | TRBJ1-2 | - | TRBV5-1 | CASSSGVGQDGYTF | TGCGCCAGCAGCTCGGGGGTCGGGCAGGATGGCTACACCTTC
- | TRBJ2-5 | - | TRBV7-2 | CASSFGTPRGETQYF | TGTGCCAGCAGCTTTGGGACTCCGAGGGGGGAGACCCAGTACTTC
TRBD2 | TRBJ2-7 | - | TRBV19 | CASSVILASFGEQYF | TGTGCCAGTAGTGTAATACTAGCGTCCTTTGGGGAGCAGTACTTC
- | TRBJ2-7 | - | TRBV10-1 | CASTLISDPTYEQYF | TGCGCCAGCACCCTGATTAGCGACCCAACCTACGAGCAGTACTTC
- | TRBJ1-4 | - | TRBV2 | CASRSGGEKLFF | TGTGCCAGCAGGTCCGGTGGAGAAAAACTGTTTTTT
- | TRBJ1-1 | - | TRBV28 | CASSPSGTNEAFF | TGTGCCAGCAGTCCATCCGGGACGAATGAAGCTTTCTTT
- | TRBJ1-4 | - | TRBV6-6 | CASKGGARTNEKLFF | TGTGCCAGCAAGGGGGGCGCGCGGACTAATGAAAAACTGTTTTTT
TRBD1 | TRBJ2-7 | - | TRBV28 | CASSPWGDRDYEQYF | TGTGCCAGCAGCCCTTGGGGGGACAGGGACTACGAGCAGTACTTC
- | TRBJ2-3 | - | TRBV30 | CAWIPGPDAFSDTQYF | TGTGCCTGGATTCCGGGACCCGACGCGTTTTCAGATACGCAGTATTTT
- | TRBJ1-2 | - | TRBV10-3 | CAISEGGGYTF | TGTGCCATCAGTGAGGGGGGTGGCTACACCTTC
- | TRBJ1-3 | - | TRBV4-2 | CASSQDWDSGNTIYF | TGTGCCAGCAGCCAAGATTGGGACTCTGGAAACACCATATATTTT
- | TRBJ1-2 | - | TRBV6-5 | CASTPDKGYGYTF | TGTGCCAGCACCCCGGACAAGGGGTATGGCTACACCTTC
- | TRBJ2-1 | - | TRBV5-5 | CASERFKSSYNEQFF | TGTGCCAGCGAAAGGTTCAAGAGCTCCTACAATGAGCAGTTCTTC
TRBD1 | TRBJ2-7 | many | TRBV10-1 | CASSYSRDRGLYEQYF | TGCGCCAGCAGTTACTCCCGGGACAGGGGTCTCTACGAGCAGTACTTC
TRBD1 | TRBJ1-5 | - | TRBV28 | CASSSTGVGNQPQHF | TGTGCCAGCAGCTCGACAGGGGTTGGCAATCAGCCCCAGCATTTT
- | TRBJ1-1 | few | TRBV28 | CASSLGYTEAFF | TGTGCCAGCAGTTTAGGATACACTGAAGCTTTCTTT
- | TRBJ1-1 | - | TRBV5-1 | CASSPIQGHSVNTEAFF | TGCGCCAGCAGCCCAATCCAGGGACACTCCGTGAACACTGAAGCTTTCTTT
- | TRBJ2-1 | - | TRBV6-1 | CASSVTSTSYEQFF | TGTGCCAGCAGTGTAACTAGCACTAGTTATGAGCAGTTCTTC
- | TRBJ2-7 | - | TRBV6-5 | CASSPSGKGTYEQYF | TGTGCCAGCAGTCCTTCGGGAAAGGGGACCTACGAGCAGTACTTC
TRBD2 | TRBJ2-7 | - | TRBV5-1 | CASSPPLAGDEEQYF | TGCGCCAGCAGCCCCCCACTAGCGGGAGATGAGGAGCAGTACTTC
- | TRBJ2-4 | - | TRBV5-1 | CASSVDAKNIQYF | TGCGCCAGCAGCGTCGATGCCAAAAACATTCAGTACTTC
- | TRBJ2-7 | - | TRBV7-9 | CASSLYGGPYEQYF | TGTGCCAGCAGCTTATACGGGGGCCCCTACGAGCAGTACTTC
- | TRBJ2-7 | - | TRBV28 | CASSSGTRGPSFDYEQYF | TGTGCCAGCAGTTCCGGGACAAGGGGCCCATCTTTTGACTACGAGCAGTACTTC
TRBD1 | TRBJ2-7 | few | TRBV7-8 | CASSKPGTATYEQYF | TGTGCCAGCAGCAAGCCCGGGACAGCCACCTACGAGCAGTACTTC
- | TRBJ2-7 | - | TRBV27 | CASSLSPGFGEQYF | TGTGCCAGCAGTTTATCACCGGGGTTTGGCGAGCAGTACTTC